The TCR beta chain described here comes from a study of blood T cell repertoires in COVID-19. Measured with immunoSEQ multiplex PCR; TCRdb has only the in-frame clones, and not every one. This sample has around 180,000 clones; around 87% occur once, and the top ten carry 2.9%. Germline CDR1 and CDR2: MNHEY and SMNVEV (reference sequence). The CDR3 has 21 amino acids. V was pared by 2 bases and J by 0 bases, with 14 bases of the junction left unmatched. The rearrangement links TRBV27 to TRBJ1-6; 9 bases are a match to TRBD1. The origin of this receptor is a young woman with active or convalescent COVID-19. The sequenced sample was peripheral blood. The CDR3 DNA sequence: TGTGCCAGCAGTTTACCAAACAGGGGGCGATCCTATAGCTCCTATAATTCACCCCTCCACTTT. As protein: CASSLPNRGRSYSSYNSPLHF.